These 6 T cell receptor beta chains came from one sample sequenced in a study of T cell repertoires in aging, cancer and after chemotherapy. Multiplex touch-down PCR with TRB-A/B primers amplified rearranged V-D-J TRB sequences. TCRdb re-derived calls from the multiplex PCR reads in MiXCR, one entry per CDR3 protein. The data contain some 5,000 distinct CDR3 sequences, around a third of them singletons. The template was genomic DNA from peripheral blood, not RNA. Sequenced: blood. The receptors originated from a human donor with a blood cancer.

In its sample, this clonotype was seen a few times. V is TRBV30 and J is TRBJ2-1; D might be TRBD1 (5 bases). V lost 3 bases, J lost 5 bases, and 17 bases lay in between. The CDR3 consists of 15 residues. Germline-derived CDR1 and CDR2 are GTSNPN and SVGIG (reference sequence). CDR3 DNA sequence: TGTGCCTGGAGCTTCAGGGTGGCATTGAACAATGAGCAGTTCTTC. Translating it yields CAWSFRVALNNEQFF.

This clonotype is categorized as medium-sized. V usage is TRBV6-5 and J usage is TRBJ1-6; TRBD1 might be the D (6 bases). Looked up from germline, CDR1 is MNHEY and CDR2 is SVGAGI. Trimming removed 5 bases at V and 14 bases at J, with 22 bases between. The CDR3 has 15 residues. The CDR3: CASSQDSSYSWTLHF. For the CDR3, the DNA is TGTGCCAGCAGTCAGGACAGCTCCTATTCGTGGACCCTCCACTTT.

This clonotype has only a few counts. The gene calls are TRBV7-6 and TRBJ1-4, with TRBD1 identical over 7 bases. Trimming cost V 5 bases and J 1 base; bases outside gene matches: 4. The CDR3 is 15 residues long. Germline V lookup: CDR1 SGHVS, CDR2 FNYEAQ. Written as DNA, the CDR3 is TGTGCCAGCAGCGGCTACAGGGGAACTAATGAAAAACTGTTTTTT. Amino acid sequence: CASSGYRGTNEKLFF. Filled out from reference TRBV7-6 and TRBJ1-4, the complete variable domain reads GAGVSQSPRYKVTKRGQDVALRCDPISGHVSLYWYRQALGQGPEFLTYFNYEAQQDKSGLPNDRFSAERPEGSISTLTIQRTEQRDSAMYRCASSGYRGTNEKLFFGSGTQLSVL.

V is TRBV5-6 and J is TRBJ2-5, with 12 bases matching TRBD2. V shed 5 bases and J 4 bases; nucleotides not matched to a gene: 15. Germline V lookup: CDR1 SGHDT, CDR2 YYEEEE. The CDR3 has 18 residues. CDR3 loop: CASSSILAGGPIGETQYF. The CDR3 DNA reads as TGTGCCAGCAGTTCGATACTAGCGGGGGGTCCTATAGGAGAGACCCAGTACTTC.

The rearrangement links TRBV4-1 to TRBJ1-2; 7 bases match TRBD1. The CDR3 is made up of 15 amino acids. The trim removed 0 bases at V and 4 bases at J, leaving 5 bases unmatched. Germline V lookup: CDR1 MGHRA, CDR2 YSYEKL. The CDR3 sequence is CASSQDSRGFYGYTF. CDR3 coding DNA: TGCGCCAGCAGCCAAGATAGCAGGGGGTTCTATGGCTACACCTTC.

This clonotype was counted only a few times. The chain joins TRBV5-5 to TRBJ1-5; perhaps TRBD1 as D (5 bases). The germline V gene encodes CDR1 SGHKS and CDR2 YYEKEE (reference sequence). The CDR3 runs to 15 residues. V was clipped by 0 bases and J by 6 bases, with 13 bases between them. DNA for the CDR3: TGTGCCAGCAGCTTGGCCGTGGGGGGGAGTCAGCCCCAGCATTTT. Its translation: CASSLAVGGSQPQHF.